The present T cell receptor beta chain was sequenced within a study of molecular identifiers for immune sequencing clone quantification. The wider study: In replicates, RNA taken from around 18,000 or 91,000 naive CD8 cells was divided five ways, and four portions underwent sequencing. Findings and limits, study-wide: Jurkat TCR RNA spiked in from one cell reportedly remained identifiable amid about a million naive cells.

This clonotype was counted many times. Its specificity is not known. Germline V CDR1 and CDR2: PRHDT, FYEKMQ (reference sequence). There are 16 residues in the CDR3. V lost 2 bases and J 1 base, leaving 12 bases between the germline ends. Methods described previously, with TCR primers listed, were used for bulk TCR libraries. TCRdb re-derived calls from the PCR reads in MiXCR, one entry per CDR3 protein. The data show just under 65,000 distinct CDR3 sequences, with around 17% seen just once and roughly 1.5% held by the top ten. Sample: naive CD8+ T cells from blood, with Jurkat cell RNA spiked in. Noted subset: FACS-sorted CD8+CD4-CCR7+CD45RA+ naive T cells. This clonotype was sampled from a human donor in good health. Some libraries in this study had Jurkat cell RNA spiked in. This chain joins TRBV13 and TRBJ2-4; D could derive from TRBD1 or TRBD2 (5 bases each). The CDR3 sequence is CASSLNVGTAKNIQYF. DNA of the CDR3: TGTGCCAGCAGCTTAAATGTCGGGACGGCCAAAAACATTCAGTACTTC.